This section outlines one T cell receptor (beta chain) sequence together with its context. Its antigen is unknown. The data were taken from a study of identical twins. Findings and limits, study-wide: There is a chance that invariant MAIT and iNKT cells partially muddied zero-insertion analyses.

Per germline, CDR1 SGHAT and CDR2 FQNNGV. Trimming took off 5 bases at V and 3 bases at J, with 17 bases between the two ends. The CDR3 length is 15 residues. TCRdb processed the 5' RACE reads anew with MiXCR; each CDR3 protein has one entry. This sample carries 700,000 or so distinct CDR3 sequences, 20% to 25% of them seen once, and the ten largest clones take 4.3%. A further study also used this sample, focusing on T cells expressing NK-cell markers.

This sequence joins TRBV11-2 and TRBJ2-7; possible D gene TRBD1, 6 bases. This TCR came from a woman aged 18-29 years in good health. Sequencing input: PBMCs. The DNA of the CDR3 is TGTGCCAGCAGCCTAAACCAAGGACAGCACTACGAGCAGTACTTC. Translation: CASSLNQGQHYEQYF.